These 10 T cell receptor beta chains were sequenced from one sample in a study of blood T cell repertoires in COVID-19. Generated by immunoSEQ multiplex PCR, the TCRdb table keeps only in-frame clones and is missing some. The sample gives about 140,000 clones, roughly 79% of which show up once; almost 8.5% is in the top ten. Sample: peripheral blood. These receptors came from a woman aged 55-70 years with active or convalescent COVID-19.

V usage is TRBV19 and J usage is TRBJ1-3; no clear D. The germline V and J ends were trimmed by 5 bases and 1 base, with 15 bases remaining between them. Germline CDR1 LNHDA, CDR2 SQIVND (reference sequence). This CDR3 has 16 amino acids. Written as DNA, the CDR3 is TGTGCCAGTAGTTCGCTCTTGAGAGGGTCTGGAAACACCATATATTTT. Residues: CASSSLLRGSGNTIYF.

The chain combines TRBV19 with TRBJ1-2, with D unresolved. The germline V and J ends were trimmed by 5 bases and 5 bases, with 21 bases remaining between them. There are 16 residues in the CDR3. The germline V gene has CDR1 LNHDA and CDR2 SQIVND (reference sequence). The CDR3 sequence: CASSRDHARGNYGYTF. The CDR3 DNA reads as TGTGCCAGTAGTCGGGATCACGCCCGAGGGAATTATGGCTACACCTTC.

The V and J genes are TRBV6-5 and TRBJ2-5; tentative D call: TRBD2 (6 bases). V was cut by 7 bases and J by 3 bases, with 9 bases left in between. CDR3 length equals 12 residues. CDR1 MNHEY and CDR2 SVGAGI come from the germline V gene. The CDR3 DNA reads as TGTGCCAGCATGTCGGGGGAAGAGACCCAGTACTTC. Encoded protein: CASMSGEETQYF.

The rearrangement links TRBV24-1 to TRBJ1-4, with a possible D match to TRBD1 (5 bases). CDR1 is KGHDR, CDR2 SFDVKD, per germline. The CDR3 is 15 residues long. V dropped 4 bases and J dropped 4 bases, with 12 bases sitting between them. The CDR3 spells CATSDGGLINEKLFF. The CDR3 bases are TGTGCCACCAGTGACGGGGGACTGATTAATGAAAAACTGTTTTTT.

This clone has a handful of counts. V and J are TRBV7-2 and TRBJ2-3, with a weak D call TRBD2 (5 bases). V was pared by 1 base and J by 5 bases, with 16 bases between. The CDR3 is 16 amino acids. Germline V gene lookup returns CDR1 SGHTA and CDR2 FQGNSA. CDR3 bases: TGTGCCAGCAGCTTAGATCCTTGGCGGGTTGGAGATACGCAGTATTTT. It encodes CASSLDPWRVGDTQYF.

The V gene is TRBV4-1, the J gene TRBJ1-1, with no clear D. The CDR3 extends over 16 amino acids. Germline V gives CDR1 MGHRA, CDR2 YSYEKL. Trimming shortened V by 5 bases and J by 3 bases, and 19 bases separated the two germline ends. For the CDR3, the DNA is TGCGCCAGCAGCTACCTAGACCAAAGAGGAGACACTGAAGCTTTCTTT. This gives the protein CASSYLDQRGDTEAFF.

The DNA of the CDR3 is TGTGCCAGTAGTGATGACAGGGGGGATGAAGCTTTCTTT. It encodes CASSDDRGDEAFF. The chain uses TRBV19 and TRBJ1-1; 9 positions agree with TRBD1. The CDR3 runs to 13 residues. Germline V gene data show CDR1 as LNHDA and CDR2 as SQIVND (reference sequence). With 5 bases clipped from V and 7 bases from J, the junction kept 5 bases outside the gene matches.

The rearrangement uses TRBV23-1 and TRBJ2-7; 8 bases map to TRBD2. TRBV23-1 is marked as an open reading frame, function uncertain. The V and J ends lost 0 bases and 2 bases, in that order; junction bases with no gene match: 6. The CDR3 covers 16 residues. The CDR3 bases are TGCGCCAGCAGTCAATCGCCAGCGGGAGACCCCTACGAGCAGTACTTC. This translates into CASSQSPAGDPYEQYF.

In its sample, this clone was seen once. The rearrangement joins TRBV28 to TRBJ1-2; no clear D gene. The V and J ends lost 2 bases and 5 bases respectively, with 6 bases between them. CDR3 length equals 12 residues. Germline V lookup: CDR1 MDHEN, CDR2 SYDVKM. The chain's CDR3 is CASSLNQYGYTF. Here the CDR3 DNA reads TGTGCCAGCAGTTTAAATCAGTATGGCTACACCTTC.

The rearrangement joins TRBV5-1 to TRBJ1-2; TRBD1 matches at 9 bases. V was clipped by 0 bases and J by 5 bases; unmatched bases: 5. Looked up from germline, CDR1 is SGHRS and CDR2 is YFSETQ. The CDR3 is 15 residues long. The DNA of the CDR3 is TGCGCCAGCAGCTTGGAACGGACAGGGGAGTATGGCTACACCTTC. This translates into CASSLERTGEYGYTF.